The 23 T cell receptor beta chains below all came from one sample that was sequenced in a study of CD8 T cells in Susac syndrome. Reverse transcription of about 0.5 to 1 ug RNA was carried out with random hexamers. Using its own MiXCR run on the immunoSEQ multiplex PCR reads, TCRdb lists one record per CDR3 protein. The sample records about 190,000 distinct CDR3 sequences, around 95% being singletons. The sample comprised CD8+ T cells from PBMCs. The receptors originated from a human donor with Susac syndrome.

The chain has TRBV2 and TRBJ2-6, with 7 nucleotides matching TRBD1. Trimming took 4 bases from V and 0 from J; bases not matched to a gene: 9. CDR1 and CDR2 (germline): SNHLY, FYNNEI. The CDR3 is 18 amino acids. DNA for the CDR3: TGTGCCAGCAGTGGGCTAGGGGGCCGAAACTCTGGGGCCAACGTCCTGACTTTC. This codes for CASSGLGGRNSGANVLTF. Using reference TRBV2 and TRBJ2-6 for the parts outside the CDR3, the full variable domain is EPEVTQTPSHQVTQMGQEVILRCVPISNHLYFYWYRQILGQKVEFLVSFYNNEISEKSEIFDDQFSVERPDGSNFTLKIRSTKLEDSAMYFCASSGLGGRNSGANVLTFGAGSRLTVL.

The J gene is TRBJ2-7, the V gene TRBV4-1, with 7 bases identical to TRBD1. This CDR3 comprises 17 residues. Germline V CDR1 and CDR2: MGHRA, YSYEKL. J lost 0 bases, V lost 0 bases, and 8 bases had no gene match. The CDR3 region has the DNA TGCGCCAGCAGCCAAGAGGGGACAGTGTTGAGCTCCTACGAGCAGTACTTC. Encoded protein: CASSQEGTVLSSYEQYF.

The CDR3 region has the DNA TGCAGTGCTAGAACCACCGGGACAGGGACTAATGAGCAGTTCTTC. Protein: CSARTTGTGTNEQFF. The J gene is TRBJ2-1, the V gene TRBV20-1, with 9 positions matching TRBD1. From germline, CDR1 is DFQATT and CDR2 SNEGSKA (reference sequence). With 2 bases clipped from V and 7 bases from J, the junction kept 9 bases outside the gene matches. The CDR3 loop spans 15 amino acids.

The chain carries TRBV12-3 or TRBV12-4 and TRBJ1-2; D is perhaps TRBD1 (5 bases). Trimming stripped 1 base from V and 12 bases from J, with 21 bases between. This CDR3 spans 15 amino acids. The chain's CDR3 is CASSLGGQGRLSHTF. The CDR3 DNA follows: TGTGCCAGCAGTTTAGGAGGGCAGGGACGGCTCTCTCACACCTTC.

The CDR3 here is CASSRSNTEAFF. CDR3 DNA sequence: TGTGCCAGCAGCAGATCTAACACTGAAGCTTTCTTT. The chain is built from TRBV12-3 or TRBV12-4 and TRBJ1-1; D is unclear. V was shortened by 6 bases and J by 2 bases, with 7 bases between the two germline ends. The CDR3 is 12 amino acids.

The V and J genes are TRBV10-3 and TRBJ2-3; D might be TRBD1 (6 bases). The CDR3 consists of 18 residues. Germline-derived CDR1 and CDR2 are ENHRY and SYGVKD. V was trimmed by 0 bases and J by 4 bases, leaving 20 bases between them. CDR3 DNA: TGTGCCATCAGTGAGTCAAGTTCGGCAGGGGAGAGGCCAGATACGCAGTATTTT. This sequence encodes CAISESSSAGERPDTQYF.

The chain recombines TRBV9 with TRBJ2-7; D may be TRBD1 (6 bases). The CDR3 contains 14 residues. The germline V and J ends were trimmed by 4 bases and 5 bases, with 16 bases remaining between them. Looked up from germline, CDR1 is SGDLS and CDR2 is YYNGEE. The CDR3 region is CASSLTGFIDEQYF. The CDR3 DNA reads as TGTGCCAGCAGCCTTACAGGGTTTATCGACGAGCAGTACTTC.

The chain is built from TRBV20-1 and TRBJ1-4, with 7 bases lining up with TRBD1. The CDR3 spans 14 residues. V lost 6 bases to trimming and J lost 8 bases; unmatched junction nucleotides: 12. Germline V gives CDR1 DFQATT, CDR2 SNEGSKA (reference sequence). CDR3 DNA: TGCAGTGCCGCCTCAGGGGGAAACGGGGAAAAACTGTTTTTT. It is translated as CSAASGGNGEKLFF.

The V and J genes are TRBV28 and TRBJ2-4; D may correspond to TRBD1 or TRBD2 (6 bases each). Trimming stripped 6 bases from V and 12 bases from J, with 21 bases between. This CDR3 has 14 amino acids. The germline V gene encodes CDR1 MDHEN and CDR2 SYDVKM. The CDR3 DNA reads as TGTGCCAGCAGCTTTAATCTACTGGGGGGCGGTCAGTACTTC. As protein: CASSFNLLGGGQYF.

The rearrangement uses TRBV30 and TRBJ1-2; tentatively, D is TRBD1 (5 bases). The CDR3 spans 13 residues. V shed 2 bases and J shed 4 bases, with 11 bases lying between them. The germline V gene encodes CDR1 GTSNPN and CDR2 SVGIG (reference sequence). The CDR3 reads CAWSFSQGYGYTF. In nucleotides, the CDR3 is TGTGCCTGGAGTTTCTCCCAGGGCTATGGCTACACCTTC.

The chain recombines TRBV5-6 with TRBJ1-2; perhaps TRBD1 as D (5 bases). The CDR3 runs 12 residues. Trimming pared 4 bases from V and 4 bases from J, leaving 8 bases between. Germline V lookup: CDR1 SGHDT, CDR2 YYEEEE. In DNA, the CDR3 is TGTGCCAGCAGCGCAGACAGCTATGGCTACACCTTC. Amino acids: CASSADSYGYTF.

V and J are TRBV9 and TRBJ2-5; 11 bases fit TRBD1. CDR3 length equals 16 residues. Germline V gene data show CDR1 as SGDLS and CDR2 as YYNGEE. J was trimmed by 2 bases and V by 4 bases; bases with no gene match: 7. The CDR3 DNA reads as TGTGCCAGCAGCACGTTGGGGACAGGGGGGCAAGAGACCCAGTACTTC. Residues: CASSTLGTGGQETQYF.

The chain's CDR3 is CASSQLAADYEQYF. CDR3 sequence (DNA): TGCGCCAGCAGCCAACTCGCAGCCGACTACGAGCAGTACTTC. The chain links TRBV4-1 to TRBJ2-7, with unresolved D. The CDR3 is 14 residues long. Trimming stripped 2 bases from V and 3 bases from J, with 11 bases between. Germline V gene sequence: CDR1 MGHRA, CDR2 YSYEKL.

The rearrangement joins TRBV27 to TRBJ2-3; the match to TRBD2 covers 16 bases. Germline lookup yields CDR1 MNHEY and CDR2 SMNVEV (reference sequence). The CDR3 covers 19 residues. After removal of 6 bases from V and 4 bases from J, the junction contained 13 bases not matched to a gene. The CDR3 reads CASSSSGTSGRAWADTQYF. The CDR3 DNA sequence: TGTGCCAGCAGCTCCTCCGGGACTAGCGGGAGGGCGTGGGCAGATACGCAGTATTTT.

This rearrangement joins TRBV30 to TRBJ1-2; weak D call: TRBD1 (5 bases). Germline V gives CDR1 GTSNPN, CDR2 SVGIG (reference sequence). The CDR3 has 13 amino acids. Trimming removed 3 bases from V and 6 bases from J, with 14 bases in between. As DNA, the CDR3 is TGTGCCTGGAGCCCTACAGGAGGGCATGGCTACACCTTC. Translating gives CAWSPTGGHGYTF.

The chain carries TRBV19 and TRBJ2-7; 8 bases fit TRBD1. Looked up from germline, CDR1 is LNHDA and CDR2 is SQIVND (reference sequence). The CDR3 has 16 amino acids. V was pared by 3 bases and J by 2 bases, with 9 bases of the junction left unmatched. CDR3 DNA: TGTGCCAGTAGTATTATGGCGGACAGGGAAACCTACGAGCAGTACTTC. It specifies CASSIMADRETYEQYF.

The chain couples TRBV20-1 to TRBJ1-2, with D possibly matching TRBD1 (6 bases). The CDR3 consists of 12 residues. Germline assignment: CDR1 DFQATT and CDR2 SNEGSKA (reference sequence). The CDR3 DNA follows: TGCAGGGGAGGGGGTGGTGACTATGGCTACACCTTC. It specifies CRGGGGDYGYTF.

V and J are TRBV12-3 or TRBV12-4 and TRBJ2-1; D unresolved. Trimming pared 3 bases from V and 5 bases from J, leaving 14 bases between. The CDR3 covers 15 residues. The CDR3 loop is CASSFSAGEDNEQFF. The CDR3 region has the DNA TGTGCCAGCAGTTTCTCCGCAGGTGAGGACAATGAGCAGTTCTTC.

The chain uses TRBV4-1 and TRBJ2-5; 8 nucleotides match TRBD1. V lost 3 bases and J lost 2; bases outside the gene matches: 5. This CDR3 has 15 residues. Germline CDR1 and CDR2: MGHRA and YSYEKL. CDR3 protein: CASSHDGTGQETQYF. CDR3 nucleotide sequence: TGCGCCAGCAGCCACGACGGGACAGGTCAAGAGACCCAGTACTTC.

This chain links TRBV12-3 or TRBV12-4 with TRBJ1-2, with a tentative D call TRBD1 (6 bases). Deletions cut 4 bases from V and 8 bases from J, with 14 bases between. The CDR3 loop spans 13 amino acids. In nucleotides, the CDR3 is TGTGCCAGCAGTTACCGGGGGGCTCACGGCTACACCTTC. Protein sequence: CASSYRGAHGYTF.

The chain uses TRBV28 and TRBJ2-2; D is unclear. The CDR3 length is 15 residues. V was clipped by 2 bases and J by 0 bases, with 7 bases between them. Germline-derived CDR1 and CDR2 are MDHEN and SYDVKM. The CDR3 DNA follows: TGTGCCAGCAGTTTAATAGGAACGAACACCGGGGAGCTGTTTTTT. Translation gives CASSLIGTNTGELFF.

The chain recombines TRBV13 with TRBJ2-3, with 7 bases matching TRBD2. With 1 base clipped from V and 4 bases from J, the junction kept 5 bases outside the gene matches. CDR1 PRHDT and CDR2 FYEKMQ come from the germline V gene (reference sequence). CDR3 length: 15 residues. CDR3 residues: CASSLVSGVPDTQYF. The DNA of the CDR3 is TGTGCCAGCAGCTTAGTAAGCGGGGTCCCAGATACGCAGTATTTT.

This clonotype has only one observation. The V and J genes are TRBV28 and TRBJ2-1; no definite D call. Germline V CDR1 and CDR2: MDHEN, SYDVKM. This CDR3 has 15 amino acids. The ends were cut back, 1 base at V and 4 bases at J, with 11 bases in the middle. CDR3 nucleotide sequence: TGTGCCAGCAGTTTATCTCGGCTAGGGTACAATGAGCAGTTCTTC. Translating it yields CASSLSRLGYNEQFF.